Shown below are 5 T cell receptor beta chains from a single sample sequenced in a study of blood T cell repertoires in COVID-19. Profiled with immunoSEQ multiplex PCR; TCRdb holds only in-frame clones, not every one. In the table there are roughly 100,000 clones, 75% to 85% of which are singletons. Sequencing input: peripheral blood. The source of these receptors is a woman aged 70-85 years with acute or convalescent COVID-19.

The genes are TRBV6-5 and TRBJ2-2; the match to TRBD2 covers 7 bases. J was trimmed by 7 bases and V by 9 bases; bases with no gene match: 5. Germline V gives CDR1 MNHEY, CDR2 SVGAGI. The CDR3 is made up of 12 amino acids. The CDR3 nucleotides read TGTGCCAGTTCGACTAGCTACGGGGAGCTGTTTTTT. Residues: CASSTSYGELFF.

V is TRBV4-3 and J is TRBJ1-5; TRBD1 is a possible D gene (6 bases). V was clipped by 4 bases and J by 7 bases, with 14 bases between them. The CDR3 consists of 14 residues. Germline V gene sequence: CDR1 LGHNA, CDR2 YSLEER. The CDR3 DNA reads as TGCGCCAGCAGCCCTTCAACGGGGGGCCAGCCCCAGCATTTT. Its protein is CASSPSTGGQPQHF.

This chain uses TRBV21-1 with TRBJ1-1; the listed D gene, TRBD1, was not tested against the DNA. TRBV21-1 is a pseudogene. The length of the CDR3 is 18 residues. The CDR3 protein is CASSKEGNRCVKNTEAFF. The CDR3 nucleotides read TGTGCCAGCAGCAAAGAGGGAAACAGGTGCGTAAAGAACACTGAAGCTTTCTTT.

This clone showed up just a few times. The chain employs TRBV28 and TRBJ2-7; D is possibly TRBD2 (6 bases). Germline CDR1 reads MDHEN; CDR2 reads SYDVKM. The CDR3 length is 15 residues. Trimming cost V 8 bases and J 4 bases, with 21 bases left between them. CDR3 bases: TGTGCCAGCGGAGGGGTGCAGGCGCCCCGTTACGAGCAGTACTTC. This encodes CASGGVQAPRYEQYF.

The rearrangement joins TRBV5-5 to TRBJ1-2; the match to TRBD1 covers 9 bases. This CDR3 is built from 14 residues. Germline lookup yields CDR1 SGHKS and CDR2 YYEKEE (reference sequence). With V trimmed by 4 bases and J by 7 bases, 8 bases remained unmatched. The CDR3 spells CASSTTGTGSGYTF. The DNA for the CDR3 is TGTGCCAGCAGCACCACCGGGACAGGGTCTGGCTACACCTTC.